This TCR beta chain was recorded in a study of blood T cell repertoires in COVID-19. Looking at the study overall: COVID-19 samples collected from the United States, Italy and Spain covered acute and convalescent phases. PBMCs, B-cell-depleted T cells, or T cells were the source of the cDNA or gDNA that made up the material.

Produced via immunoSEQ multiplex PCR; TCRdb's table is partial and in-frame only. The top ten hold 3% of the sample, which has around 250,000 clones, 86% seen once. Germline V gene lookup returns CDR1 GTSNPN and CDR2 SVGIG (reference sequence). CDR3 length: 16 amino acids. The ends lost 0 bases at V and 7 bases at J; junction bases unmatched: 14. This TCR was recovered from a young woman with active or convalescent COVID-19. This chain connects TRBV30 to TRBJ1-2; 7 nucleotides match TRBD1. Sequencing was done on a sample of peripheral blood. The CDR3 DNA reads as TGTGCCTGGAGTGTACGGGTATCTTCTCAGGGGGGTGGCTACACCTTC. Encoded protein: CAWSVRVSSQGGGYTF.